The rows below give T cell receptor beta chains drawn from one sample of a study of early stage breast cancer tumors. Here immunoSEQ multiplex PCR was the method, and the copy in TCRdb shows in-frame clones only, minus some. The sample consists of roughly 40,000 clones, about 78% of them appearing once. Material for sequencing was blood. The origin of the receptors is a person in their fifties or sixties with breast cancer. CDR3s include the opening cysteine and the closing phenylalanine or tryptophan. D genes are given only for firm matches. Clone sizes are given selectively: once, few, many, or a class where the clone is expanded.

D	size	V	J	DNA	CDR3
.	.	TRBV9	TRBJ1-3	TGTGCCAGCAGCATACAGGGCGATGGAAACACCATATATTTT	CASSIQGDGNTIYF
.	.	TRBV9	TRBJ1-3	TGTGCCAGCAGCGACCACAGATTCTCTGGAAACACCATATATTTT	CASSDHRFSGNTIYF
.	.	TRBV5-1	TRBJ2-3	TGCGCCAGCCGGGGAGAGAGCACAGATACGCAGTATTTT	CASRGESTDTQYF
TRBD1	.	TRBV5-1	TRBJ2-7	TGCGCCAGCAGCCCACCGGGACAGGGTATTCACGAGCAGTACTTC	CASSPPGQGIHEQYF
.	.	TRBV2	TRBJ1-1	TGTGCCAGCAGTGAAGGGCTCGGTCAGGGCTACGGCACTGAAGCTTTCTTT	CASSEGLGQGYGTEAFF
.	.	TRBV5-1	TRBJ2-5	TGCGCCAGTTCCCGGTTGGTGGAGCAAGAGACCCAGTACTTC	CASSRLVEQETQYF
.	.	TRBV7-9	TRBJ2-7	TGTGCCAGCAGCTTGATCGGGCCAGGGATCGACGAGCAGTACTTC	CASSLIGPGIDEQYF
TRBD2	once	TRBV10-3	TRBJ2-3	TGTGCCATCAGTGAAAGACTAGCGGGGGCCACAGATACGCAGTATTTT	CAISERLAGATDTQYF
.	.	TRBV2	TRBJ2-3	TGTGCCAGCGTTTCCCGGGATACGCAGTATTTT	CASVSRDTQYF
TRBD2	.	TRBV7-9	TRBJ2-3	TGTGCCAGCAGGGGACTAGCGGGAGGGCCGGAGGGCACAGATACGCAGTATTTT	CASRGLAGGPEGTDTQYF
TRBD1	once	TRBV5-8	TRBJ2-2	TGTGCCAGCAGCTCCAACAGGGGCCGGGAGCTGTTTTTT	CASSSNRGRELFF
TRBD2	.	TRBV27	TRBJ2-1	TGTGCCAGCAGCCCACTAGCGGGGGGGCATGAGCAGTTCTTC	CASSPLAGGHEQFF
TRBD2	.	TRBV6-1	TRBJ2-1	TGTGCCAGCAGTGATATAGCGTTAGCGGGAGTGGGGATATACAATGAGCAGTTCTTC	CASSDIALAGVGIYNEQFF
TRBD1	.	TRBV10-3	TRBJ1-5	TGTGCCATTCCAGACCCAGGGGGGAAGTATCAGCCCCAGCATTTT	CAIPDPGGKYQPQHF
TRBD1	.	TRBV6-6	TRBJ1-2	TGTGCCAGCCGAGATACAGGGGGCGAGTGGCTTGGGGGCTACACCTTC	CASRDTGGEWLGGYTF
TRBD2	.	TRBV28	TRBJ2-2	TGTGCCAGCACCAGACTAGCGGGAGACACCGGGGAGCTGTTTTTT	CASTRLAGDTGELFF
TRBD2	few	TRBV7-9	TRBJ2-5	TGTGCCAGCAGCTCGGGGGGAGAGACCCAGTACTTC	CASSSGGETQYF
TRBD2	.	TRBV9	TRBJ2-5	TGTGCCAGCAGCCCCCTTAGCGGGAGGAACAGAGAGACCCAGTACTTC	CASSPLSGRNRETQYF
.	.	TRBV18	TRBJ2-1	TGTGCCAGCTCACCAACTGCCACCAACAATGAGCAGTTCTTC	CASSPTATNNEQFF
.	.	TRBV6-5	TRBJ1-3	TGTGCCAGCCGGGTACCCTCTGGAAACACCATATATTTT	CASRVPSGNTIYF
.	.	TRBV4-3	TRBJ2-3	TGCGCCAGCAGCCTACAGGGGGGGGGAGGTGGAGATACGCAGTATTTT	CASSLQGGGGGDTQYF
.	.	TRBV19	TRBJ1-1	TGTGCCAGTAAAATCAGGGGTAGTACTGAAGCTTTCTTT	CASKIRGSTEAFF
.	.	TRBV6-5	TRBJ1-6	TGTGCCAGCCAGGGGAGACATTCACCCCTCCACTTT	CASQGRHSPLHF
TRBD1	.	TRBV7-3	TRBJ2-6	TGTGCCAGCAGCTTCACAGGGGGCGCTGGGGCCAACGTCCTGACTTTC	CASSFTGGAGANVLTF
TRBD1	.	TRBV7-7	TRBJ2-5	TGTGCTAGCAGCTTAGAACAGGGGTTTGGAGAGACCCAGTACTTC	CASSLEQGFGETQYF
TRBD1	.	TRBV30	TRBJ1-2	TGTGCCTGGGCAGAGGGACAGGGGTTTTATGGCTACACCTTC	CAWAEGQGFYGYTF
TRBD2	.	TRBV6-5	TRBJ2-7	TGTGCCAGCAGTCAACCGACTAGCGGGTCCTACGAGCAGTACTTC	CASSQPTSGSYEQYF